Following are 5 T cell receptor beta chains from one sample sequenced in a study of siplizumab effects on memory and regulatory T cells. The data were produced by immunoSEQ multiplex PCR, yet TCRdb's version contains in-frame clones alone and is incomplete. The sample has tens of thousands of clones, roughly 96% seen once. Sequencing was carried out using naive CD4+ T cells sorted from blood. These receptors all come from a human donor in good health.

This clone was counted once. The J gene is TRBJ1-1, the V gene TRBV6-1; D unresolved. The CDR3 has 14 residues. The V and J ends lost 0 bases and 5 bases respectively, with 10 bases between them. Germline lookup yields CDR1 MNHNS and CDR2 SASEGT. The DNA for the CDR3 is TGTGCCAGCAGTGAAGCCGGAGTGAGGACTGAAGCTTTCTTT. This codes for CASSEAGVRTEAFF.

In the case of this clone: A junction boundary mismatches the germline segment, possibly from a read error. The chain recombines TRBV6-1 with TRBJ1-2; TRBD1 is a possible D gene (6 bases). From germline, CDR1 is MNHNS and CDR2 SASEGT. CDR3 length: 12 amino acids. In nucleotides, the CDR3 is TGTGCCAGCAGGGGGGGGCGATGGGACGCCTCCTTC. It encodes CASRGGRWDASF.

The chain links TRBV11-1 to TRBJ2-7; no clear D gene. CDR3 length equals 13 residues. Germline CDR1 reads SGHAT; CDR2 reads FQDESV (reference sequence). Trimming stripped 5 bases from V and 6 bases from J, with 14 bases between. The CDR3 reads CASSVYNRGEQYF. CDR3 nucleotide sequence: TGTGCCAGCAGCGTCTACAACAGAGGCGAGCAGTACTTC.

This sequence joins TRBV12-5 and TRBJ2-3; D unresolved. The germline V gene has CDR1 LGHNT and CDR2 FRNRAP. Deletions cut 1 base from V and 1 base from J, with 12 bases between. The CDR3 extends over 16 amino acids. The CDR3 DNA reads as TGTGCTAGTGGTTTGGGGAGTGGGGTGGGCACAGATACGCAGTATTTT. Protein product: CASGLGSGVGTDTQYF.

The table lists this clone with a count of one. This chain connects TRBV21-1 to TRBJ2-1; the table names TRBD1, a call not compared with the DNA. TRBV21-1 is classified as a pseudogene. The CDR3 extends over 16 amino acids. CDR3 in amino acids: CASSKLTGGGYNEQFF. In DNA form, the CDR3 reads TGTGCCAGCAGCAAACTTACAGGGGGAGGTTACAATGAGCAGTTCTTC.